The entry below describes one T cell receptor (beta chain). The data originate from a study of blood T cell repertoires in COVID-19. About the study: The origin of the acute and convalescent COVID-19 samples was the United States, Italy and Spain. Nucleic acid was either cDNA or gDNA, and it came from T cells, B-cell-depleted T cells, or PBMCs.

In the original analysis: Estimation of nucleated cell counts relied on the amplification of reference gene primers. The protocol was immunoSEQ multiplex PCR, while the TCRdb copy is restricted to in-frame clones and leaves out a portion. V and J calls and clone size are as listed in that table; D and trimming were resolved from the DNA. The sample carries 200,000 to 300,000 clones, 86% recorded once. The germline V and J ends were trimmed by 5 bases and 1 base, with 11 bases remaining between them. From germline, CDR1 is GTSNPN and CDR2 SVGIG (reference sequence). The CDR3 sequence is 13 residues long.

The receptor was isolated from a man in his forties or fifties who had recovered from COVID-19. This chain connects TRBV30 to TRBJ1-1, with D tentatively TRBD1 (5 bases). The sample consisted of peripheral blood. In DNA, the CDR3 is TGTGCCTGGGAGGGAGGGACGAACACTGAAGCTTTCTTT. The encoded protein is CAWEGGTNTEAFF.